The 24 T cell receptor beta chains below come from one sample, sequenced in a study of CD8 T cell repertoires and HIV-1 epitope variants. Only in-frame clones appear in the TCRdb table, and some are missing; sequencing was by immunoSEQ multiplex PCR. The profile shows approximately 90,000 clones, 70% to 75% of them singletons. Sequencing was done on a sample of uncultured baseline CD8+ T cells from peripheral blood mononuclear cells (PBMCs). All receptors derive from a male donor with HIV.

The chain couples TRBV7-3 to TRBJ2-3, with 14 bases matching TRBD2. Trimming removed 5 bases from V and 6 bases from J; junction bases left unmatched: 10. This CDR3 comprises 17 residues. Germline assignment: CDR1 SGHTA and CDR2 FQGTGA. The CDR3 DNA follows: TGTGCCAGCAGCCCACCGACTAGCGGGGGGGCCAGGGATACGCAGTATTTT. It is translated as CASSPPTSGGARDTQYF.

The CDR3 coding sequence is TGCGCCAGCAGCGTTGGGATGGACAGGGACAAAGAGACCCAGTACTTC. Its protein is CASSVGMDRDKETQYF. The gene calls are TRBV5-1 and TRBJ2-5; 8 bases are shared with TRBD1. Germline-derived CDR1 and CDR2 are SGHRS and YFSETQ. CDR3 length: 16 amino acids. The junction had 11 bases not matched to a gene; V was cut back by 4 bases and J by 3 bases.

The rearrangement uses TRBV27 and TRBJ1-5; the D gene is possibly TRBD1 (6 bases). Germline lookup yields CDR1 MNHEY and CDR2 SMNVEV (reference sequence). This CDR3 has 15 amino acids. The V and J ends lost 6 bases and 1 base respectively, with 13 bases between them. As DNA, the CDR3 is TGTGCCAGCAGAAGGGGGAGGTTCAGCAATCAGCCCCAGCATTTT. Its protein is CASRRGRFSNQPQHF.

This clone was seen a single time. The V call is TRBV4-3, the J call TRBJ2-5; 10 bases map to TRBD1. The end of the DNA is better explained by TRBJ2-7, so the J call may be wrong. Germline values: CDR1 LGHNA, CDR2 YSLEER. The CDR3 runs to 16 residues. The CDR3 DNA reads TGCGCCAGCAGCCAAGATCCGGGACAGGGGCCTTTCGAGCAGTACTTC. It encodes CASSQDPGQGPFEQYF.

The chain recombines TRBV6-5 with TRBJ2-1; TRBD1 might be the D (6 bases). The CDR3 totals 13 residues. Germline CDR1 and CDR2: MNHEY and SVGAGI. Trimming left V 6 bases short and J 5 bases short, with 11 bases between. The CDR3 bases are TGTGCCAGCAGATCGGACAGAAACAATGAGCAGTTCTTC. This gives the protein CASRSDRNNEQFF.

This clone has only a few counts. CDR3 coding DNA: TGCAGCGTTGCTTCCGATTTGGATACGCAGTATTTT. It translates to CSVASDLDTQYF. V usage is TRBV29-1 and J usage is TRBJ2-3; D unresolved. Germline V gene data show CDR1 as SQVTM and CDR2 as ANQGSEA. This CDR3 has 12 amino acids. V lost 4 bases to trimming and J lost 6 bases, with 11 bases between them.

The chain carries TRBV28 and TRBJ2-7, with 10 bases aligning to TRBD1. CDR1 MDHEN and CDR2 SYDVKM come from the germline V gene. V shed 6 bases, J shed 1 base, and the junction held 6 bases outside the gene matches. The CDR3 consists of 15 residues. In nucleotides, the CDR3 is TGTGCCAGCAGCCTCAGACAGGGGGCATCCTACGAGCAGTACTTC. Translation gives CASSLRQGASYEQYF.

The V and J genes are TRBV28 and TRBJ2-3; 10 bases fit TRBD2. The ends lost 4 bases at V and 2 bases at J; junction bases unmatched: 6. The CDR3 totals 16 residues. Germline loops: CDR1 MDHEN, CDR2 SYDVKM. The CDR3 protein is CASSSPGLANTDTQYF. CDR3 nucleotide sequence: TGTGCCAGCAGTTCGCCGGGACTAGCGAACACAGATACGCAGTATTTT. The variable domain in full, completed from reference TRBV28 and TRBJ2-3, reads DVKVTQSSRYLVKRTGEKVFLECVQDMDHENMFWYRQDPGLGLRLIYFSYDVKMKEKGDIPEGYSVSREKKERFSLILESASTNQTSMYLCASSSPGLANTDTQYFGPGTRLTVL.

This clone was seen a handful of times. This chain joins TRBV5-4 and TRBJ2-1; 7 nucleotides align to TRBD2. The V gene end was trimmed by 1 base and the J gene end by 9 bases; junction bases not matched to a gene: 7. Germline V gene sequence: CDR1 SGHNT, CDR2 YYREEE (reference sequence). The CDR3 sequence is 14 residues long. The CDR3 DNA is TGTGCCAGCAGCTTGACCAGCGGGGTAGGTGAGCAGTTCTTC. Its protein product is CASSLTSGVGEQFF.

The chain joins TRBV2 to TRBJ2-7; TRBD1 matches 9 bases. With V trimmed by 7 bases and J by 7 bases, 20 bases remained unmatched. The CDR3 runs to 17 residues. Germline V gene data show CDR1 as SNHLY and CDR2 as FYNNEI. CDR3 in DNA: TGTGCCAGCACCTTTCCTAGACAGGGGGTTCCGGACGGGGAGCAGTACTTC. Its translation: CASTFPRQGVPDGEQYF.

The chain uses TRBV6-1 and TRBJ2-3; D not resolved. Trimming removed 8 bases at V and 11 bases at J, with 11 bases between. Per germline, CDR1 MNHNS and CDR2 SASEGT. The CDR3 consists of 10 residues. The CDR3 bases are TGTGCCAGCGGGGATGGATGGCAGTATTTT. Its protein product is CASGDGWQYF.

This clone has just a few counts. The genes are TRBV30 and TRBJ1-1; no clear D. Germline V gene data show CDR1 as GTSNPN and CDR2 as SVGIG (reference sequence). The CDR3 is 10 residues long. V lost 7 bases, J lost 4 bases, and 7 bases lay in between. The chain's CDR3 is CASQRTEAFF. The CDR3 coding sequence is TGTGCCTCCCAGCGCACTGAAGCTTTCTTT. Supplemented by reference TRBV30 and TRBJ1-1, the full variable domain reads SQTIHQWPATLVQPVGSPLSLECTVEGTSNPNLYWYRQAAGRGLQLLFYSVGIGQISSEVPQNLSASRPQDRQFILSSKKLLLSDSGFYLCASQRTEAFFGQGTRLTVV.

This rearrangement joins TRBV5-4 to TRBJ2-1, with D possibly matching TRBD2 (5 bases). The CDR3 length is 15 residues. The V and J ends lost 0 bases and 2 bases respectively, with 9 bases between them. The germline CDR1 and CDR2 sequences are SGHNT and YYREEE (reference sequence). The CDR3 bases are TGTGCCAGCAGCTTGGATAGCGTAACCTACAATGAGCAGTTCTTC. Translated, it gives CASSLDSVTYNEQFF.

The J gene is TRBJ2-2, the V gene TRBV6-4; a possible D gene is TRBD1 (5 bases). This CDR3 comprises 13 residues. CDR1 MRHNA and CDR2 SNTAGT come from the germline V gene. The germline V and J ends were trimmed by 6 bases and 3 bases, with 8 bases remaining between them. This CDR3 reads CASRGQDTGELFF. CDR3 in DNA: TGTGCCAGCAGGGGGCAGGACACCGGGGAGCTGTTTTTT.

This clone was picked up a small number of times. The chain links TRBV7-6 to TRBJ2-7, with 7 nucleotides matching TRBD2. J gave up 4 bases and V 3 bases, and 6 bases lay outside the gene matches. The CDR3 extends over 14 amino acids. Per the germline V gene, CDR1 is SGHVS and CDR2 is FNYEAQ. The CDR3 region is CASSLRDYGYEQYF. Here the CDR3 DNA reads TGTGCCAGCAGCTTGAGGGACTACGGATACGAGCAGTACTTC.

The V call is TRBV7-3, the J call TRBJ2-2; 8 bases align to TRBD1. Trimming at V came to 5 bases and at J to 6 bases, leaving 14 bases not matched to a gene. Germline CDR1 is SGHTA and CDR2 is FQGTGA. The CDR3 contains 17 residues. CDR3 protein: CASSVYPGQGGPGELFF. CDR3 DNA: TGTGCCAGCAGCGTATATCCAGGACAGGGAGGACCCGGGGAGCTGTTTTTT. The variable domain in full, completed from reference TRBV7-3 and TRBJ2-2, reads GAGVSQTPSNKVTEKGKYVELRCDPISGHTALYWYRQSLGQGPEFLIYFQGTGAADDSGLPNDRFFAVRPEGSVSTLKIQRTERGDSAVYLCASSVYPGQGGPGELFFGEGSRLTVL.

This clone appeared a few times. A read error may account for a junction end that differs from germline. The J gene is TRBJ2-2, the V gene TRBV7-9, with TRBD2 matching 8 bases. The CDR3 is 17 residues long. Germline V gene sequence: CDR1 SEHNR, CDR2 FQNEAQ (reference sequence). The CDR3 DNA is TGTGCCAGCAGCTTAGCGCGGGGGGCGTGGAACGCCGGGGAGCTGTTTTTT. Protein product: CASSLARGAWNAGELFF. Based on the CDR3 plus reference TRBV7-9 and TRBJ2-2, the full variable domain is DTGVSQNPRHKITKRGQNVTFRCDPISEHNRLYWYRQTLGQGPEFLTYFQNEAQLEKSRLLSDRFSAERPKGSFSTLEIQRTEQGDSAMYLCASSLARGAWNAGELFFGEGSRLTVL.

A few counts support this clone. This CDR3 reads CASKVTGVRQYF. The CDR3 DNA reads TGTGCCAGCAAAGTTACAGGAGTACGGCAGTACTTC. This chain uses TRBV2 with TRBJ2-7; tentatively, D is TRBD1 (5 bases). Trimming took 7 bases from V and 9 from J, leaving 16 bases between them. The CDR3 is 12 residues long. Germline CDR1 is SNHLY and CDR2 is FYNNEI.

The chain's CDR3 is CASSSGSLTYEQYF. As DNA, the CDR3 is TGTGCCAGTTCTAGCGGGAGCTTAACCTACGAGCAGTACTTC. The chain recombines TRBV2 with TRBJ2-7, with 10 bases lining up with TRBD2. J lost 2 bases, V lost 9 bases, and 7 bases had no gene match. The CDR3 spans 14 residues. Germline CDR1 is SNHLY and CDR2 is FYNNEI.

The chain carries TRBV28 and TRBJ2-7; D is perhaps TRBD2 (7 bases). The length of the CDR3 is 14 residues. V dropped 3 bases and J dropped 6 bases, with 15 bases sitting between them. Germline CDR1 MDHEN, CDR2 SYDVKM. This CDR3 is CASSFSGGAREQYF. CDR3 DNA: TGTGCCAGCAGTTTCAGTGGGGGGGCCCGCGAGCAGTACTTC.

This clone has a handful of counts. The chain uses TRBV6-5 and TRBJ1-6, with D unresolved. V was shortened by 7 bases and J by 6 bases, with 7 bases between the two germline ends. The CDR3 has 12 residues. CDR1 and CDR2 from the germline V gene are MNHEY and SVGAGI. The CDR3 reads CASTTGNSPLHF. CDR3 coding DNA: TGTGCCAGCACAACTGGTAATTCACCCCTCCACTTT.

The V and J genes are TRBV6-1 and TRBJ1-4; 8 bases match TRBD1. J gave up 0 bases and V 1 base, and 13 bases lay outside the gene matches. Looked up from germline, CDR1 is MNHNS and CDR2 is SASEGT. This CDR3 region has 20 residues. The CDR3 nucleotides read TGTGCCAGCAGTGAAGTTTTAGGCAGGGGGCCCCTTGCAACTAATGAAAAACTGTTTTTT. Translating gives CASSEVLGRGPLATNEKLFF.

V and J are TRBV2 and TRBJ1-5, with D possibly TRBD1 on 6 matching bases. The V and J ends lost 6 bases and 3 bases respectively, with 15 bases between them. This CDR3 has 15 residues. The germline V gene has CDR1 SNHLY and CDR2 FYNNEI. The CDR3 DNA sequence: TGTGCCAGCAGGGAGATTAGACAGGACAATCAGCCCCAGCATTTT. Protein: CASREIRQDNQPQHF.

The V call is TRBV7-9, the J call TRBJ2-5; no clear D gene. The CDR3 contains 11 residues. Germline V lookup: CDR1 SEHNR, CDR2 FQNEAQ (reference sequence). The ends were cut back, 2 bases at V and 2 bases at J, with 0 bases in the middle. CDR3 bases: TGTGCCAGCAGCTTACAAGAGACCCAGTACTTC. Protein product: CASSLQETQYF.